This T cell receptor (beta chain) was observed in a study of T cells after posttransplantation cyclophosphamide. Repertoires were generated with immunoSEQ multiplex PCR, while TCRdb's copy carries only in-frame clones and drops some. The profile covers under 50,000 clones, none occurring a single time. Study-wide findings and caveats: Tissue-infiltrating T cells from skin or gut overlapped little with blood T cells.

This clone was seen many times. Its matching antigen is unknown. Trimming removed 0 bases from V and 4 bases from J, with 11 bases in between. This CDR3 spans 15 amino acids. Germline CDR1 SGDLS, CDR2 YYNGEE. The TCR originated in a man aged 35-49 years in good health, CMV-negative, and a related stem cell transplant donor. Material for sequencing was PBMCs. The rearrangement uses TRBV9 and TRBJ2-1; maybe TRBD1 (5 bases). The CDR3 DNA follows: TGTGCCAGCAGCGTAGTATTGGCAGGGTACAATGAGCAGTTCTTC. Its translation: CASSVVLAGYNEQFF.